This T cell receptor beta chain derives from a study of blood T cell repertoires in COVID-19. Study details: The United States, Italy and Spain provided the acute and convalescent COVID-19 samples.

V lost 5 bases to trimming and J lost 2 bases, with 9 bases between them. The germline V gene encodes CDR1 SGHRS and CDR2 YFSETQ. The CDR3 totals 13 residues. Assay used: immunoSEQ multiplex PCR; TCRdb lists only in-frame clones, some missing. The sample contains approximately 170,000 clones, roughly 80% of which appear only once. Study members were between roughly 18 and 89 years old and lived in 20 to 30 US regions. Allocation to cohorts depended on clinical history reported by the participants. Recovered Cohort 3 donors showed two negative PCRs, clearance, or symptom resolution. The rearrangement uses TRBV5-1 and TRBJ2-3, with D perhaps matching TRBD1 (6 bases). The origin of this receptor is a woman aged 45-59 years who had recovered from COVID-19. Specimen: PBMCs or T cells enriched from blood (not recorded which). The CDR3 loop is CASRWGPTDTQYF. CDR3 nucleotide sequence: TGCGCCAGCAGGTGGGGGCCCACAGATACGCAGTATTTT.